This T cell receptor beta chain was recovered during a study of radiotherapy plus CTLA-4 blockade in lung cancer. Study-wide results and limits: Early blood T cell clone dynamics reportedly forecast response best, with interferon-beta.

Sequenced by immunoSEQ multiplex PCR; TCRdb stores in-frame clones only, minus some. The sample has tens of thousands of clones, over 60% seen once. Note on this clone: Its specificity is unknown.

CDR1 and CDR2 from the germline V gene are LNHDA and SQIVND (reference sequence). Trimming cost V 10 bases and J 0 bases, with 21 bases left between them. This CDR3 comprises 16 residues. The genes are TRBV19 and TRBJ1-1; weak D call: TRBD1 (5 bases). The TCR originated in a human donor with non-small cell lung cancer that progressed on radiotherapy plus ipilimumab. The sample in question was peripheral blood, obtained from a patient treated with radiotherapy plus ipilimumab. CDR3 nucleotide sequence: TGTGCCACTTCATCGGGGGGTGGGCTTATGAACACTGAAGCTTTCTTT. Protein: CATSSGGGLMNTEAFF.